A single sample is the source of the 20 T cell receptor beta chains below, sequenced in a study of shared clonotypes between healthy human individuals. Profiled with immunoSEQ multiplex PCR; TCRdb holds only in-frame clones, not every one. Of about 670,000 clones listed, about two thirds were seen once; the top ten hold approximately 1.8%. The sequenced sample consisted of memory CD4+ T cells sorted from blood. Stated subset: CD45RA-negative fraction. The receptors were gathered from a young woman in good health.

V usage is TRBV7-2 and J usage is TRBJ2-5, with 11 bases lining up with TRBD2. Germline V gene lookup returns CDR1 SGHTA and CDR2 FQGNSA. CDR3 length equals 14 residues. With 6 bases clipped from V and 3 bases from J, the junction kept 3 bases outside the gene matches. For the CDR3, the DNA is TGTGCCAGCAGTAGGGGACTAGCGGAAGAGACCCAGTACTTC. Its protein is CASSRGLAEETQYF.

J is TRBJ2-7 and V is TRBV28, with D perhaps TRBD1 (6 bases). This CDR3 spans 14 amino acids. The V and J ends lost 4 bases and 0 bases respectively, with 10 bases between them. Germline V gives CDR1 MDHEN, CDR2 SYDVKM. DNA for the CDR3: TGTGCCAGCAGTTGGGGGACACCCTCCTACGAGCAGTACTTC. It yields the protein CASSWGTPSYEQYF.

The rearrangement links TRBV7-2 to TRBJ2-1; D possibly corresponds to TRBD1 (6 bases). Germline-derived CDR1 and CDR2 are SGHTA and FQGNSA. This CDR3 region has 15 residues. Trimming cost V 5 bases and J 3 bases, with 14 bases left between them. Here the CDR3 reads CASSPDRGDYNEQFF. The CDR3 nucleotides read TGTGCCAGCAGCCCGGACAGAGGGGACTACAATGAGCAGTTCTTC. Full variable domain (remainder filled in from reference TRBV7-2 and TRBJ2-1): GAGVSQSPSNKVTEKGKDVELRCDPISGHTALYWYRQSLGQGLEFLIYFQGNSAPDKSGLPSDRFSAERTGGSVSTLTIQRTQQEDSAVYLCASSPDRGDYNEQFFGPGTRLTVL.

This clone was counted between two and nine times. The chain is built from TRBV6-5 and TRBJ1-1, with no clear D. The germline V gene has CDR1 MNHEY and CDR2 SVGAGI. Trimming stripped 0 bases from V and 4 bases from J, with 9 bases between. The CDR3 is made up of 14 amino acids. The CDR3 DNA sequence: TGTGCCAGCAGTTACTCGGCGGTAGGCACTGAAGCTTTCTTT. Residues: CASSYSAVGTEAFF.

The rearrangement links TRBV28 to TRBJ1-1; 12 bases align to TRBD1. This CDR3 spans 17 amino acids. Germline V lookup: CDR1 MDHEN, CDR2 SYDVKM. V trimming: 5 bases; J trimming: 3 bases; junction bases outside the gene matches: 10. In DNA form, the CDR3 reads TGTGCCAGCAGTCCCACCGGGACAGGGGGCGGGTACACTGAAGCTTTCTTT. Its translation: CASSPTGTGGGYTEAFF. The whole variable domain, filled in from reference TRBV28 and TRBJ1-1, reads DVKVTQSSRYLVKRTGEKVFLECVQDMDHENMFWYRQDPGLGLRLIYFSYDVKMKEKGDIPEGYSVSREKKERFSLILESASTNQTSMYLCASSPTGTGGGYTEAFFGQGTRLTVV.

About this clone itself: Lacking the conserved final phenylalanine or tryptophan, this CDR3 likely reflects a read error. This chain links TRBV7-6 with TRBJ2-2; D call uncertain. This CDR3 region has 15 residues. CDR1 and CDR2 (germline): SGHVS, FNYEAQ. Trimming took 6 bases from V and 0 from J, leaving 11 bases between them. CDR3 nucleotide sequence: TGTGCCAGCAGACAAACCCACACGAACACCGGGGAGCTGTTTTCT. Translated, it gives CASRQTHTNTGELFS.

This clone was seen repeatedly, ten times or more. The CDR3 nucleotides are TGTGCCAGCTCAGAACGAACAGGGGTTCAAGCTGAAGCTTTCTTT. It codes for CASSERTGVQAEAFF. J is TRBJ1-1 and V is TRBV18; 7 nucleotides agree with TRBD1. V shed 5 bases and J 6 bases; nucleotides not matched to a gene: 12. Germline V gene sequence: CDR1 KGHSH, CDR2 LQKENI. This CDR3 contains 15 residues.

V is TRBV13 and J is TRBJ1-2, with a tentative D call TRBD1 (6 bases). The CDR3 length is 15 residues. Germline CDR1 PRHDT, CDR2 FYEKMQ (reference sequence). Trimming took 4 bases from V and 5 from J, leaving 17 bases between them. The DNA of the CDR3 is TGTGCCAGCAGCTCAAGAGGACAGAACTATTATGGCTACACCTTC. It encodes CASSSRGQNYYGYTF.

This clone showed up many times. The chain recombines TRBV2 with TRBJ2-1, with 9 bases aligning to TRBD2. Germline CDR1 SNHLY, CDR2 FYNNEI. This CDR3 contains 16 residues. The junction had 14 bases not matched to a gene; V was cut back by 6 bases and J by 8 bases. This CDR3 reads CASRASDFSGSHEQFF. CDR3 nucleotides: TGTGCCAGCAGAGCGAGCGACTTTAGCGGGAGCCATGAGCAGTTCTTC.

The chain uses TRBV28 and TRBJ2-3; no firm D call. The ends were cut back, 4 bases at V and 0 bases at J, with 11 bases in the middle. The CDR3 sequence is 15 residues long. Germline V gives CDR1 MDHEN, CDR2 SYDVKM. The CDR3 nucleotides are TGTGCCAGCAGTTCCCGGAGAACTAGCACAGATACGCAGTATTTT. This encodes CASSSRRTSTDTQYF.

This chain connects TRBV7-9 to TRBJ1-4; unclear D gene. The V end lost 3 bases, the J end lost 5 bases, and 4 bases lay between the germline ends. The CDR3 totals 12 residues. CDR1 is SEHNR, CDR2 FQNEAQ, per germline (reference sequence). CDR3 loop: CASSFENEKLFF. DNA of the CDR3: TGTGCCAGCAGCTTTGAAAATGAAAAACTGTTTTTT.

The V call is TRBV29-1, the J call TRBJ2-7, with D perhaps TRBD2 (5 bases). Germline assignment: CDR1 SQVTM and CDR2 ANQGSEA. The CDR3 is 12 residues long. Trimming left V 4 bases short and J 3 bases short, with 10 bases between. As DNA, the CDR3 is TGCAGCGTTGTGGAGCGGAACTACGAGCAGTACTTC. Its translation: CSVVERNYEQYF.

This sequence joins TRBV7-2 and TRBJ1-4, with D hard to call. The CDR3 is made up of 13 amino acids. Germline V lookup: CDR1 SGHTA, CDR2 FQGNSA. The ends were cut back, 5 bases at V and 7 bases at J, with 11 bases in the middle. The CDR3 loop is CASSPRLGEKLFF. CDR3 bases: TGTGCCAGCAGCCCCCGATTGGGTGAAAAACTGTTTTTT.

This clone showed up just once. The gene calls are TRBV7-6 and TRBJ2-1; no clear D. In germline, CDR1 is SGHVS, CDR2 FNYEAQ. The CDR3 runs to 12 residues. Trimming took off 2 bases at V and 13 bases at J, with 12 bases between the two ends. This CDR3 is CASSLRSGYQFF. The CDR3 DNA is TGTGCCAGCAGCTTAAGGTCAGGATATCAGTTCTTC. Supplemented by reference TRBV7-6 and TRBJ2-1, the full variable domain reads GAGVSQSPRYKVTKRGQDVALRCDPISGHVSLYWYRQALGQGPEFLTYFNYEAQQDKSGLPNDRFSAERPEGSISTLTIQRTEQRDSAMYRCASSLRSGYQFFGPGTRLTVL.

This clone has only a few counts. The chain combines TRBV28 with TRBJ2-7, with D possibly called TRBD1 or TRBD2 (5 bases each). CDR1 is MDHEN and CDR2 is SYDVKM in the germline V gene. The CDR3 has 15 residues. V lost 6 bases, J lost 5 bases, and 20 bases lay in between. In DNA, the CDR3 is TGTGCCAGCAGACTACAAACTAGTAGGGGCCACGAGCAGTACTTC. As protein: CASRLQTSRGHEQYF.

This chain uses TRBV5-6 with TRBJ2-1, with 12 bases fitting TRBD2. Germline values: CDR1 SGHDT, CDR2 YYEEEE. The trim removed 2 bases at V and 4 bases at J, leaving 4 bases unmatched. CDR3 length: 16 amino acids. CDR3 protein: CASSLTGTSGYNEQFF. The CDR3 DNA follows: TGTGCCAGCAGCTTAACCGGGACTAGCGGGTACAATGAGCAGTTCTTC.

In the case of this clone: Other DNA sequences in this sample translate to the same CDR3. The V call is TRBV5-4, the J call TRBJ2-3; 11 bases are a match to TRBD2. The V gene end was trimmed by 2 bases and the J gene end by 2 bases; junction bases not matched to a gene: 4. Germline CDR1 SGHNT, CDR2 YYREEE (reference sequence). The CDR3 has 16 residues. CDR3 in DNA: TGTGCCAGCAGCTTCGGACTAGCGGGTTCCACAGATACGCAGTATTTT. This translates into CASSFGLAGSTDTQYF.

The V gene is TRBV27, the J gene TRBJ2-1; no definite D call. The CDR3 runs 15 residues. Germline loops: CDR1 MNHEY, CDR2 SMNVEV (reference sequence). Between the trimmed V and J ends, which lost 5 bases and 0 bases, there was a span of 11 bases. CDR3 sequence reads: CASSPQISSYNEQFF. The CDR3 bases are TGTGCCAGCAGTCCTCAAATTTCCTCCTACAATGAGCAGTTCTTC.

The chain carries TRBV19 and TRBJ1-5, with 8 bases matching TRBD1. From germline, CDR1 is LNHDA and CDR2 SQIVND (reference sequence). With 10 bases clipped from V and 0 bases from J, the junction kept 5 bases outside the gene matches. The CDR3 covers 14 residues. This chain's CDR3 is CATAGGLSNQPQHF. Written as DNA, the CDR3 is TGTGCCACCGCAGGGGGCCTTAGCAATCAGCCCCAGCATTTT.

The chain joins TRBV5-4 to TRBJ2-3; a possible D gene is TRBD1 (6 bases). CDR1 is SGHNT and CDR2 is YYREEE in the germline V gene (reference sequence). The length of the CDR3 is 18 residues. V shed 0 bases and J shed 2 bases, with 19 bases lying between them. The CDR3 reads CASSLAPRTGTNTDTQYF. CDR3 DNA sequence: TGTGCCAGCAGCTTGGCCCCAAGAACAGGGACGAACACAGATACGCAGTATTTT.